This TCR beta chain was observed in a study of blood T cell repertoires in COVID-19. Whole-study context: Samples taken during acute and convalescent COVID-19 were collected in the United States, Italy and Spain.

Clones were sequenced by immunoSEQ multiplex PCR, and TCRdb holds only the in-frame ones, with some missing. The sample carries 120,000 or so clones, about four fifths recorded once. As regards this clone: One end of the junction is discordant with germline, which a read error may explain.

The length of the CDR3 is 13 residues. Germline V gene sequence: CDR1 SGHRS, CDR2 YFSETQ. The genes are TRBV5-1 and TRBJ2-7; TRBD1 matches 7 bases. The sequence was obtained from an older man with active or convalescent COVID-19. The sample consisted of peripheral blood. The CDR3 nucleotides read TGCGCCAGCAGTTCGTCCCCCGGGACAGAGGGGCACTTC. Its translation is CASSSSPGTEGHF.